One sample yielded the 32 T cell receptor beta chains listed below, sequenced in a study of cytomegalovirus exposure and HLA in healthy donors. Primers: 60 Vbeta forward and 13 Jbeta reverse. Sequencing was performed with immunoSEQ multiplex PCR; in TCRdb, only in-frame clones are kept and a portion is missing. Here the sample spans 100,000 to 150,000 clones, roughly 17% being singletons. Sequencing input: PBMCs. Every receptor here comes from a female donor in good health and CMV-seropositive.

In its sample, this clone was seen a few times. The chain combines TRBV29-1 with TRBJ2-7; perhaps TRBD2 as D (7 bases). The length of the CDR3 is 15 residues. The V gene's germline CDR1 is SQVTM and CDR2 ANQGSEA. V was shortened by 6 bases and J by 5 bases, with 23 bases between the two germline ends. For the CDR3, the DNA is TGCAGCGTCGAGCAAGGGGGGGGCGGCCTCCACGAGCAGTACTTC. It codes for CSVEQGGGGLHEQYF.

This clone was observed a handful of times. V is TRBV5-1 and J is TRBJ2-7, with 9 nucleotides matching TRBD2. This CDR3 spans 14 amino acids. Per the germline V gene, CDR1 is SGHRS and CDR2 is YFSETQ. The ends lost 4 bases at V and 0 bases at J; junction bases unmatched: 2. The CDR3, as DNA: TGCGCCAGCAGCCTAGCGGGATTCTCCTACGAGCAGTACTTC. Protein product: CASSLAGFSYEQYF.

Only a few counts were recorded for this clone. This chain connects TRBV14 to TRBJ1-1, with D possibly TRBD1 on 6 matching bases. V was shortened by 3 bases and J by 3 bases, with 17 bases between the two germline ends. The CDR3 has 16 residues. Germline V lookup: CDR1 SGHDN, CDR2 FVKESK. DNA for the CDR3: TGTGCCAGCAGCCAGCAGGGGACGAGGAAGTACACTGAAGCTTTCTTT. Translating it yields CASSQQGTRKYTEAFF.

This clone was picked up a small number of times. This rearrangement joins TRBV10-3 to TRBJ2-1; TRBD2 agrees at 9 bases. This CDR3 has 18 residues. Germline CDR1 and CDR2: ENHRY and SYGVKD. V shed 2 bases, J shed 8 bases, and the junction held 16 bases outside the gene matches. CDR3 region: CAISETLTSGPVRDEQFF. In nucleotides, the CDR3 is TGTGCCATCAGTGAGACGCTGACTAGCGGCCCTGTGAGGGATGAGCAGTTCTTC.

The chain has TRBV28 and TRBJ1-2, with TRBD1 matching over 8 bases. Germline lookup yields CDR1 MDHEN and CDR2 SYDVKM. V lost 4 bases, J lost 6 bases, and 13 bases stayed unmatched. CDR3 length: 16 residues. DNA of the CDR3: TGTGCCAGCAGTTCCTTAGGACAGGGACGTAAGGATGGCTACACCTTC. Translated, it gives CASSSLGQGRKDGYTF.

This chain joins TRBV30 and TRBJ2-6; TRBD2 might be the D (7 bases). The CDR3 is 15 amino acids. Trimming removed 5 bases from V and 2 bases from J, with 13 bases in between. Germline loops: CDR1 GTSNPN, CDR2 SVGIG (reference sequence). The CDR3 sequence is CAWGGGGAGANVLTF. The CDR3 DNA follows: TGTGCCTGGGGAGGGGGGGGCGCTGGGGCCAACGTCCTGACTTTC.

This clone came up a few times. V gene TRBV30 combines with J gene TRBJ1-1, with a tentative D call TRBD1 (6 bases). V was clipped by 2 bases and J by 3 bases, with 13 bases between them. Germline values: CDR1 GTSNPN, CDR2 SVGIG (reference sequence). This CDR3 region has 14 residues. CDR3 nucleotides: TGTGCCTGGAGTACCCGACAGGTTTACACTGAAGCTTTCTTT. It yields the protein CAWSTRQVYTEAFF.

The chain couples TRBV7-2 to TRBJ2-5; D unresolved. Germline assignment: CDR1 SGHTA and CDR2 FQGNSA. V dropped 5 bases and J dropped 2 bases, with 9 bases sitting between them. This CDR3 contains 13 residues. CDR3 bases: TGTGCCAGCAGCCTCGGGTTTCAAGAGACCCAGTACTTC. As protein: CASSLGFQETQYF.

This clone was recorded a few times. In nucleotides, the CDR3 is TGTGCCTGGGTTAGCGGGAGAGTCCCCTACGAGCAGTACTTC. Protein: CAWVSGRVPYEQYF. The J gene is TRBJ2-7, the V gene TRBV30, with 9 bases fitting TRBD2. There are 14 residues in the CDR3. The junction had 7 bases not matched to a gene; V was cut back by 5 bases and J by 2 bases. Germline-derived CDR1 and CDR2 are GTSNPN and SVGIG (reference sequence).

This clone turned up a few times. One end of the junction is discordant with germline, which a read error may explain. CDR3 DNA: TGCGCCCTGGGGCGCGGAAACTATGGCTACACCTTC. Translation gives CALGRGNYGYTF. V gene TRBV28 combines with J gene TRBJ1-2; D may be TRBD1 (5 bases). CDR3 size: 12 residues. Germline V gene lookup returns CDR1 MDHEN and CDR2 SYDVKM.

This clone was recorded a few times. V usage is TRBV28 and J usage is TRBJ2-7; no definite D call. Germline loops: CDR1 MDHEN, CDR2 SYDVKM. V lost 2 bases and J 1 base, leaving 6 bases between the germline ends. This CDR3 is 13 amino acids long. CDR3 in DNA: TGTGCCAGCAGTTTAGTACAGTCCTACGAGCAGTACTTC. This sequence encodes CASSLVQSYEQYF.

This clone was counted between two and nine times. The chain has TRBV6-1 and TRBJ1-1; D is unresolved. Looked up from germline, CDR1 is MNHNS and CDR2 is SASEGT. The CDR3 runs to 12 residues. With 9 bases removed from V and 4 bases from J, the gap between germline ends came to 12 bases. The CDR3 reads CASAVEATEAFF. DNA for the CDR3: TGTGCCAGTGCGGTGGAGGCCACTGAAGCTTTCTTT.

The rearrangement joins TRBV2 to TRBJ2-2; no firm D call. The V end was cut by 7 bases, the J end by 6 bases, with 9 bases between. Germline CDR1 and CDR2: SNHLY and FYNNEI. CDR3 length: 12 residues. CDR3 residues: CASTFLPGELFF. CDR3 sequence (DNA): TGTGCCAGCACCTTCCTTCCCGGGGAGCTGTTTTTT.

The chain joins TRBV28 to TRBJ1-2; 8 nucleotides line up with TRBD1. The germline V gene encodes CDR1 MDHEN and CDR2 SYDVKM. V lost 6 bases to trimming and J lost 8 bases; unmatched junction nucleotides: 8. The CDR3 has 13 residues. The chain's CDR3 is CASSQQGGRGYTF. The CDR3 DNA sequence: TGTGCCAGCAGCCAACAGGGGGGAAGGGGCTACACCTTC.

The rearrangement links TRBV27 to TRBJ2-7; no reliable D call. CDR3 length: 14 amino acids. Trimming took 2 bases from V and 4 from J, leaving 12 bases between them. Germline assignment: CDR1 MNHEY and CDR2 SMNVEV (reference sequence). The CDR3 DNA is TGTGCCAGCAGTTTACGGCCTCGAGGATACGAGCAGTACTTC. Translation: CASSLRPRGYEQYF.

The sample holds a few counts of this clone. This chain links TRBV4-3 with TRBJ2-3; 12 nucleotides line up with TRBD2. V lost 3 bases to trimming and J lost 7 bases; unmatched junction nucleotides: 11. The CDR3 totals 17 residues. Germline CDR1 is LGHNA and CDR2 is YSLEER. The CDR3 DNA reads as TGCGCCAGCAGCCAGACCCCACTAGCGGGAGGCCCCCATACGCAGTATTTT. This gives the protein CASSQTPLAGGPHTQYF.

This clone was seen a handful of times. The chain links TRBV10-3 to TRBJ1-1; D call uncertain. From germline, CDR1 is ENHRY and CDR2 SYGVKD. CDR3 size: 15 residues. The V and J ends lost 0 bases and 1 base respectively, with 9 bases between them. The CDR3 loop reads CAISESRESNTEAFF. CDR3 coding DNA: TGTGCCATCAGTGAGTCGCGGGAATCGAACACTGAAGCTTTCTTT.

This clone was counted between two and nine times. This chain connects TRBV2 to TRBJ2-5; 7 bases agree with TRBD1. CDR1 is SNHLY and CDR2 is FYNNEI in the germline V gene. Trimming took 6 bases from V and 5 from J; bases not matched to a gene: 6. CDR3 size: 13 residues. The CDR3 here is CASRSTDRETQYF. The CDR3, as DNA: TGTGCCAGCAGGAGCACGGACAGGGAGACCCAGTACTTC.

This clone has a handful of counts. Other DNA sequences of this sample code for an identical CDR3. This chain joins TRBV7-2 and TRBJ1-2; no reliable D call. Trimming left V 5 bases short and J 5 bases short, with 9 bases between. Germline loops: CDR1 SGHTA, CDR2 FQGNSA. The CDR3 is 12 residues long. Here the CDR3 DNA reads TGTGCCAGCAGCCCTAGAGGGTATGGCTACACCTTC. Amino acid sequence: CASSPRGYGYTF.

This clone has more than one count but fewer than ten. The V and J genes are TRBV18 and TRBJ2-7; 15 bases align to TRBD2. After removal of 1 base from V and 5 bases from J, the junction contained 3 bases not matched to a gene. Looked up from germline, CDR1 is KGHSH and CDR2 is LQKENI. This CDR3 contains 16 residues. The CDR3 nucleotides read TGTGCCAGCTCACCACGAGGACTAGCGGGAGGGCACGAGCAGTACTTC. It yields the protein CASSPRGLAGGHEQYF. Complete variable domain (other parts from reference TRBV18 and TRBJ2-7): NAGVMQNPRHLVRRRGQEARLRCSPMKGHSHVYWYRQLPEEGLKFMVYLQKENIIDESGMPKERFSAEFPKEGPSILRIQQVVRGDSAAYFCASSPRGLAGGHEQYFGPGTRLTVT.

This chain connects TRBV5-4 to TRBJ2-7; TRBD2 is a possible D gene (5 bases). The V gene lost 0 bases and the J gene lost 6 bases, with 10 bases spanning the gap. This CDR3 is 13 amino acids long. Germline CDR1 SGHNT, CDR2 YYREEE (reference sequence). The CDR3 spells CASSLVGSGEQYF. CDR3 DNA sequence: TGTGCCAGCAGCTTGGTGGGGAGTGGCGAGCAGTACTTC.

This chain connects TRBV6-5 to TRBJ1-1; 12 nucleotides line up with TRBD1. The CDR3 totals 16 residues. J was trimmed by 3 bases and V by 2 bases; bases with no gene match: 4. CDR1 is MNHEY and CDR2 is SVGAGI in the germline V gene. The CDR3 region is CASSYGDRGRDTEAFF. The CDR3 DNA is TGTGCCAGCAGTTACGGGGACAGGGGGCGGGACACTGAAGCTTTCTTT.

The V and J genes are TRBV18 and TRBJ2-7, with 9 bases that match TRBD1. V lost 8 bases to trimming and J lost 2 bases; unmatched junction nucleotides: 10. The CDR3 runs to 15 residues. CDR1 is KGHSH, CDR2 LQKENI, per germline. The CDR3 loop reads CASKEGQGPTYEQYF. The CDR3 DNA follows: TGTGCCAGCAAAGAGGGACAGGGACCCACCTACGAGCAGTACTTC.

The chain links TRBV4-3 to TRBJ1-2; D unclear. There are 16 residues in the CDR3. Trimming stripped 0 bases from V and 2 bases from J, with 13 bases between. The germline CDR1 and CDR2 sequences are LGHNA and YSLEER. In DNA form, the CDR3 reads TGCGCCAGCAGCCAAGATCTGGGCAGGTCCAACTATGGCTACACCTTC. Amino acids: CASSQDLGRSNYGYTF.

Only a few counts were recorded for this clone. The chain uses TRBV19 and TRBJ1-1; TRBD1 might be the D (5 bases). The V gene's germline CDR1 is LNHDA and CDR2 SQIVND (reference sequence). Trimming stripped 6 bases from V and 1 base from J, with 18 bases between. The CDR3 runs 16 residues. In DNA, the CDR3 is TGTGCCAGTAGCCCGGGACGCGGGAGGGGGAACACTGAAGCTTTCTTT. Its translation is CASSPGRGRGNTEAFF.

The gene calls are TRBV4-3 and TRBJ2-7, with D maybe TRBD1 (6 bases). The V gene lost 4 bases and the J gene lost 6 bases, with 13 bases spanning the gap. CDR3 length: 13 amino acids. Germline CDR1 reads LGHNA; CDR2 reads YSLEER. CDR3 sequence (DNA): TGCGCCAGCAGCCCCATTTCAGGGGCCGAGCAGTACTTC. Its protein is CASSPISGAEQYF.

The chain recombines TRBV9 with TRBJ1-1; 7 nucleotides line up with TRBD1. V lost 0 bases, J lost 0 bases, and 5 bases stayed unmatched. The germline V gene encodes CDR1 SGDLS and CDR2 YYNGEE. The CDR3 spans 16 residues. CDR3 nucleotides: TGTGCCAGCAGCGTAGACCCAGGGGGGATGAACACTGAAGCTTTCTTT. This gives the protein CASSVDPGGMNTEAFF.

The rearrangement uses TRBV30 and TRBJ1-6; 8 nucleotides align to TRBD1. CDR1 and CDR2 (germline): GTSNPN, SVGIG (reference sequence). Losses at the gene ends were 2 bases for V and 0 bases for J; bases not matched to a gene: 9. The length of the CDR3 is 18 residues. As DNA, the CDR3 is TGTGCCTGGAGTCCAACCCGGACAGGGAGCTCCTATAATTCACCCCTCCACTTT. The encoded protein is CAWSPTRTGSSYNSPLHF.

This chain joins TRBV2 and TRBJ2-2; 8 bases agree with TRBD2. CDR3 length: 17 amino acids. Germline V lookup: CDR1 SNHLY, CDR2 FYNNEI. After removal of 3 bases from V and 7 bases from J, the junction contained 13 bases not matched to a gene. As DNA, the CDR3 is TGTGCCAGCAGTGACGATAGGACTAGCCCTAATTACGGGGAGCTGTTTTTT. This codes for CASSDDRTSPNYGELFF.

There are a few counts of this clone. The chain links TRBV6-5 to TRBJ1-2; D not resolved. Germline CDR1 and CDR2: MNHEY and SVGAGI. There are 13 residues in the CDR3. Deletions cut 6 bases from V and 5 bases from J, with 13 bases between. This CDR3 is CASSPRVGYGYTF. The CDR3 DNA sequence: TGTGCCAGCAGCCCGCGGGTAGGGTATGGCTACACCTTC.

The chain couples TRBV30 to TRBJ1-6; the D is unclear. The CDR3 length is 13 residues. V gave up 1 base and J gave up 9 bases, with 10 bases separating them. CDR1 and CDR2 (germline): GTSNPN, SVGIG (reference sequence). The chain's CDR3 is CAWSASLRSPLHF. In DNA, the CDR3 is TGTGCCTGGAGTGCATCACTTCGTTCACCCCTCCACTTT.

The chain is built from TRBV28 and TRBJ1-5, with 9 bases matching TRBD1. The germline gives CDR1 MDHEN, CDR2 SYDVKM. J was trimmed by 4 bases and V by 2 bases; bases with no gene match: 3. There are 15 residues in the CDR3. The CDR3 protein is CASSLRTGVNQPQHF. The CDR3 DNA follows: TGTGCCAGCAGTTTACGGACAGGGGTAAATCAGCCCCAGCATTTT.